A single sample is the source of the 6 T cell receptor beta chains below, sequenced in a study of regulatory T cells in long-lasting Graves disease. Arm-PCR with iRepertoire HTBI primers amplified the CDR3 regions for these TCR beta libraries. TCRdb re-called the multiplex PCR reads through MiXCR, storing one row per CDR3 protein. Of around 300,000 distinct CDR3 sequences listed, more than 20% are singletons. The time point was: persistent/refractory GD, antithyroid drugs over 5 years with positive TRAb. With RNA extracted from PBMCs as input, the TCR library was made. Source: peripheral blood mononuclear cells (PBMCs), taken when the disease was refractory, from a patient treated with antithyroid drugs. The source of these receptors is a female donor with Graves disease.

In its sample, this clonotype was seen many times. The J gene is TRBJ1-5, the V gene TRBV7-2; TRBD1 is a possible D gene (5 bases). Trimming removed 1 base from V and 6 bases from J, with 7 bases in between. The CDR3 extends over 13 amino acids. CDR1 is SGHTA, CDR2 FQGNSA, per germline. CDR3 sequence reads: CASSLVGGQPQHF. In nucleotides, the CDR3 is TGTGCCAGCAGCTTAGTGGGGGGTCAGCCCCAGCATTTT.

This clonotype was counted ten times or more. The chain joins TRBV28 to TRBJ1-2, with D possibly TRBD1 on 6 matching bases. CDR3 length: 14 residues. V dropped 5 bases and J dropped 1 base, with 11 bases sitting between them. Germline CDR1 MDHEN, CDR2 SYDVKM. Here the CDR3 reads CASSPRGDNYGYTF. Here the CDR3 DNA reads TGTGCCAGCAGTCCTAGGGGGGATAACTATGGCTACACCTTC.

This clonotype was detected only a few times. The chain is built from TRBV6-2 or TRBV6-3 and TRBJ2-7, with D unresolved. The CDR3 runs 13 residues. Deletions cut 7 bases from V and 6 bases from J, with 16 bases between. CDR1 and CDR2 (germline): MNHEY, SVGEGT. The chain's CDR3 is CASTNPSRGEQYF. The CDR3 bases are TGTGCCAGCACCAACCCCTCACGCGGCGAGCAGTACTTC.

The CDR3 sequence is CASSKGTPTYNEQFF. DNA for the CDR3: TGTGCCAGCAGTAAAGGGACACCAACCTACAATGAGCAGTTCTTC. This chain connects TRBV25-1 to TRBJ2-1; D may be TRBD1 (6 bases). Germline V gene lookup returns CDR1 MGHDK and CDR2 SYGVNS. This CDR3 has 15 amino acids. The ends were cut back, 5 bases at V and 2 bases at J, with 13 bases in the middle.

V gene TRBV10-3 combines with J gene TRBJ2-3, with a weak D call TRBD1 (5 bases). V lost 4 bases and J lost 5, with 7 bases in between. Looked up from germline, CDR1 is ENHRY and CDR2 is SYGVKD. The CDR3 runs to 12 residues. CDR3 nucleotides: TGTGCCATCAGTGCTAGGGGAGATACGCAGTATTTT. Translated, it gives CAISARGDTQYF.

This clonotype was counted between two and nine times. The V call is TRBV7-2, the J call TRBJ1-5; the D is unclear. V was shortened by 4 bases and J by 6 bases, with 13 bases between the two germline ends. CDR1 SGHTA and CDR2 FQGNSA come from the germline V gene. This CDR3 spans 14 amino acids. CDR3 protein: CASSSPGSGQPQHF. The CDR3 region has the DNA TGTGCCAGCAGCTCCCCCGGTTCTGGTCAGCCCCAGCATTTT.